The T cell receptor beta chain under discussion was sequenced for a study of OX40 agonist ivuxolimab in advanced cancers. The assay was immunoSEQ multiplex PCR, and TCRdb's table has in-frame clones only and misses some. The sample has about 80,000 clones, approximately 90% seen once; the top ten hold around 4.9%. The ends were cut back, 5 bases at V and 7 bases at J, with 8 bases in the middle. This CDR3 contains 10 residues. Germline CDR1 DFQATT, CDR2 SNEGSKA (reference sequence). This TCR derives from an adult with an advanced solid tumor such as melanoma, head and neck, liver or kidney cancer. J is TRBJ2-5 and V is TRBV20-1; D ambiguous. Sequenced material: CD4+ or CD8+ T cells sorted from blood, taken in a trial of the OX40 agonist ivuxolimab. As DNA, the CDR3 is TGCAGTGCTGTCGTGGGGACCCAGTACTTC. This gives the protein CSAVVGTQYF.